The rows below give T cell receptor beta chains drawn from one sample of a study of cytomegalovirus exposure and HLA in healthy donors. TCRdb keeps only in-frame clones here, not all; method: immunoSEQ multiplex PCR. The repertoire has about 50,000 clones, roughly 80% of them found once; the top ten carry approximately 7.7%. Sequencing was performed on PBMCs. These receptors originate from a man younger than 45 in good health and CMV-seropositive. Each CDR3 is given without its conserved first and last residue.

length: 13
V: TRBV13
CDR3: ASSLGFQEGEFQY

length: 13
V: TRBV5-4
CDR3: ASSFRGAATDTQY

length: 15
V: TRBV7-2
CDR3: ASSFFGDRGRNQPQH

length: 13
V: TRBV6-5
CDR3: ASILNRGPATEAF

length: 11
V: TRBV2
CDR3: ASIFFQGTEQF

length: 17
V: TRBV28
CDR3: ASSLFTSARQTGKETQY

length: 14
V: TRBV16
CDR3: ASSQNPFGNGNTIY

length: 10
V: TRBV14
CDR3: ASSTQVDGYT

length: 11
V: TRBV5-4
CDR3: ASSLSVDFEQF

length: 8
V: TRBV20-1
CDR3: SATESPLH

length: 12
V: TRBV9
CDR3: ASSAGQGNNGYT

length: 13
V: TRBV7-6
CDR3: ASSHSSGGFYEQY

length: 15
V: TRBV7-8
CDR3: ASSLGSRGGENTEAF

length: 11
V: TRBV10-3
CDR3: AISESQGTPLH

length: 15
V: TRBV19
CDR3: ASSSTATSLAKNIQY

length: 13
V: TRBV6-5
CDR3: ASSYDPGRSEKLF

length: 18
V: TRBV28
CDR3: ASSFLYGSGGAEAKNIQY

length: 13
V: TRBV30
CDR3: AWSVLVGGADEQF

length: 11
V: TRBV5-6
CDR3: ASSHLAENEQF

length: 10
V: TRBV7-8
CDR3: ASPKGANPID

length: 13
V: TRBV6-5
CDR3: ASSPAGAVAGELF

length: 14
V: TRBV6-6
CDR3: ASSYPPGGPSYEQY

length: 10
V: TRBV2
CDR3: ASISWGAEAF

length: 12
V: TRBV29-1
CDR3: SVPGAMGGNEQF

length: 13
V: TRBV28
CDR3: ASRGPGQGSGELF

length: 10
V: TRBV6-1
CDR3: ASTRQYYGYT

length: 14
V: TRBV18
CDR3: ASSPTTGGTNEKLF

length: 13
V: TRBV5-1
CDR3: ASSLVRGISYEQY

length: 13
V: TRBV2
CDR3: ASSPGLSEQETQY

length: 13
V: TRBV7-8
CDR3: ASSYQRGGGYEQY

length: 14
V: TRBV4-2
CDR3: ASSQLSLLGNQPQH

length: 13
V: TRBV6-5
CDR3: ASSAGGTQTYEQY

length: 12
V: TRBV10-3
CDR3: AIRPGQENYGYT

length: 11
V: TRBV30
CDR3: AWLSGGYYGYT

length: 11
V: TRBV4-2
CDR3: ASSQGTGYEQY

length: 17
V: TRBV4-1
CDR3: ASSQDEGTAGGPQETQY

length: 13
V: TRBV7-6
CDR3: ASSSDRGLGTEAF

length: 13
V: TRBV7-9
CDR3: ASSLGTGRDGELF

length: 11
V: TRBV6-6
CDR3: ASSYAGDYGYT

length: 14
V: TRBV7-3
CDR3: ASSQSGGLGYNEQF